The 20 T cell receptor beta chains given below trace back to one sample, sequenced in a study of Siglec-9 on CD8 T cells in melanoma. Clones were read by immunoSEQ multiplex PCR, and TCRdb kept only the in-frame ones, dropping some. The data show 29,000 or so clones, 80% seen once. The material sequenced was Siglec-9- CD8+ T cells sorted from blood. The receptors originated from a human donor in good health.

This clone appeared a few times. The chain has TRBV4-1 and TRBJ1-1; 9 nucleotides line up with TRBD1. V shed 4 bases and J 5 bases; nucleotides not matched to a gene: 5. This CDR3 is 14 amino acids long. Per the germline V gene, CDR1 is MGHRA and CDR2 is YSYEKL. The CDR3 sequence is CASSPSDRGTEAFF. For the CDR3, the DNA is TGCGCCAGCAGCCCCTCGGACAGGGGTACTGAAGCTTTCTTT.

The J gene is TRBJ2-5, the V gene TRBV7-8, with 14 bases fitting TRBD2. CDR3 size: 18 residues. V was clipped by 5 bases and J by 5 bases; unmatched bases: 13. The germline V gene encodes CDR1 SGHVS and CDR2 FQNEAQ. CDR3: CASSARLTGLAGEETQYF. The CDR3 bases are TGTGCCAGCAGCGCGAGGTTAACGGGACTAGCGGGAGAGGAGACCCAGTACTTC.

The V call is TRBV19, the J call TRBJ2-1; 12 bases fit TRBD1. This CDR3 is built from 13 residues. V lost 8 bases, J lost 7 bases, and 3 bases stayed unmatched. From germline, CDR1 is LNHDA and CDR2 SQIVND (reference sequence). The CDR3 loop reads CASGDRGLNEQFF. The CDR3 DNA reads as TGTGCCAGTGGGGACAGGGGGCTTAATGAGCAGTTCTTC.

The rearrangement uses TRBV5-5 and TRBJ1-1; possibly TRBD1 for D (5 bases). CDR3 length equals 12 residues. The ends were cut back, 5 bases at V and 7 bases at J, with 12 bases in the middle. Per germline, CDR1 SGHKS and CDR2 YYEKEE (reference sequence). Written as DNA, the CDR3 is TGTGCCAGCAGGGTGGGACGGGGTGAAGCTTTCTTT. The encoded protein is CASRVGRGEAFF.

The rearrangement uses TRBV5-4 and TRBJ1-5, with D perhaps matching TRBD1 (6 bases). The CDR3 is 15 amino acids. Germline CDR1 SGHNT, CDR2 YYREEE (reference sequence). V lost 3 bases and J lost 6, with 16 bases in between. The CDR3 bases are TGTGCCAGCAGCTCAAGTCCAGGGGAAGGTCAGCCCCAGCATTTT. Protein product: CASSSSPGEGQPQHF.

The chain couples TRBV7-9 to TRBJ1-2, with D perhaps matching TRBD1 (6 bases). V gave up 5 bases and J gave up 1 base, with 26 bases separating them. CDR3 length: 19 residues. The germline gives CDR1 SEHNR, CDR2 FQNEAQ (reference sequence). In DNA form, the CDR3 reads TGTGCCAGCAGCGATGACTTTGACAGGCTTCGGGAGGGTAACTATGGCTACACCTTC. Encoded protein: CASSDDFDRLREGNYGYTF.

This clone has only one observation. V and J are TRBV28 and TRBJ2-7, with D maybe TRBD1 (5 bases). The CDR3 contains 12 residues. Germline loops: CDR1 MDHEN, CDR2 SYDVKM. Trimming took 5 bases from V and 2 from J, leaving 7 bases between them. The DNA for the CDR3 is TGTGCCAGCAGTCCAGGGCCCTACGAGCAGTACTTC. It yields the protein CASSPGPYEQYF.

The V and J genes are TRBV10-3 and TRBJ2-7; TRBD2 is a possible D gene (6 bases). The germline V gene has CDR1 ENHRY and CDR2 SYGVKD. V dropped 6 bases and J dropped 2 bases, with 11 bases sitting between them. CDR3 length: 13 amino acids. The CDR3 spells CAIRGGNTYEQYV. The DNA for the CDR3 is TGTGCCATCAGGGGAGGAAATACCTACGAGCAGTACGTC.

The chain recombines TRBV7-2 with TRBJ2-7; D ambiguous. V lost 5 bases and J 2 bases, leaving 7 bases between the germline ends. CDR1 is SGHTA and CDR2 is FQGNSA in the germline V gene. CDR3 size: 12 residues. The CDR3 loop is CASSPQTYEQYF. As DNA, the CDR3 is TGTGCCAGCAGCCCGCAGACCTACGAGCAGTACTTC.

This chain links TRBV13 with TRBJ2-1; D ambiguous. The CDR3 contains 14 residues. Trimming took 2 bases from V and 5 from J, leaving 10 bases between them. CDR1 and CDR2 from the germline V gene are PRHDT and FYEKMQ (reference sequence). The CDR3 sequence: CASSLRQPNNEQFF. Here the CDR3 DNA reads TGTGCCAGCAGCTTACGGCAACCAAACAATGAGCAGTTCTTC. The full variable domain, in which reference TRBV13 and TRBJ2-1 provide the parts outside the CDR3, is AAGVIQSPRHLIKEKRETATLKCYPIPRHDTVYWYQQGPGQDPQFLISFYEKMQSDKGSIPDRFSAQQFSDYHSELNMSSLELGDSALYFCASSLRQPNNEQFFGPGTRLTVL.

V and J are TRBV12-5 and TRBJ2-7; 9 bases agree with TRBD2. Losses at the gene ends were 5 bases for V and 0 bases for J; bases not matched to a gene: 5. The CDR3 has 15 residues. Germline V lookup: CDR1 LGHNT, CDR2 FRNRAP. The CDR3 loop is CASGHSGSPSYEQYV. The CDR3 DNA reads as TGTGCTAGTGGTCATAGCGGGAGCCCCTCCTACGAGCAGTACGTC.

V usage is TRBV14 and J usage is TRBJ2-5, with 7 nucleotides matching TRBD2. The junction had 9 bases not matched to a gene; V was cut back by 0 bases and J by 5 bases. The CDR3 spans 16 residues. Germline V gene lookup returns CDR1 SGHDN and CDR2 FVKESK. The CDR3 nucleotides read TGTGCCAGCAGCCAAGATCTAGCGGAAGGGTGGGAGACCCAGTACTTC. Amino acids: CASSQDLAEGWETQYF.

The CDR3 DNA reads TGTGCCAGCAGTTCGAGATGGGCGGATGCTACTCAAGAGACCCAGTACTTC. This translates into CASSSRWADATQETQYF. This chain connects TRBV27 to TRBJ2-5, with unresolved D. CDR3 length: 17 amino acids. V was pared by 4 bases and J by 2 bases, with 20 bases between. From germline, CDR1 is MNHEY and CDR2 SMNVEV (reference sequence).

The rearrangement uses TRBV5-1 and TRBJ1-3, with 10 bases fitting TRBD1. Germline lookup yields CDR1 SGHRS and CDR2 YFSETQ. Unmatched junction bases numbered 8, after V lost 0 bases and J lost 2 bases. The CDR3 totals 18 residues. The CDR3 loop reads CASSLVLAGQGTGNTIYF. The CDR3 DNA follows: TGCGCCAGCAGCTTGGTACTAGCGGGACAGGGGACTGGAAACACCATATATTTT.

This rearrangement joins TRBV9 to TRBJ2-1, with D possibly matching TRBD1 (6 bases). This CDR3 spans 15 amino acids. Trimming pared 5 bases from V and 0 bases from J, leaving 12 bases between. Germline loops: CDR1 SGDLS, CDR2 YYNGEE. The CDR3 DNA reads as TGTGCCAGCAGTGCCGGGACAAGCTCCTACAATGAGCAGTTCTTC. Residues: CASSAGTSSYNEQFF.

The chain recombines TRBV28 with TRBJ1-3, with D possibly TRBD1 on 5 matching bases. Germline assignment: CDR1 MDHEN and CDR2 SYDVKM. V lost 6 bases and J lost 4, with 13 bases in between. CDR3 length: 14 residues. As DNA, the CDR3 is TGTGCCAGCAGGGGGGGGGAATCCGGAAACACCATATATTTT. Translation gives CASRGGESGNTIYF.

This chain connects TRBV12-5 to TRBJ1-1; D uncertain. Between the trimmed V and J ends, which lost 5 bases and 4 bases, there was a span of 17 bases. This CDR3 contains 15 residues. Germline V gene lookup returns CDR1 LGHNT and CDR2 FRNRAP. CDR3 residues: CASGRTGEWPTEAFF. Written as DNA, the CDR3 is TGTGCTAGTGGTAGAACGGGTGAGTGGCCCACTGAAGCTTTCTTT.

The gene calls are TRBV9 and TRBJ2-4, with TRBD1 identical over 9 bases. V gave up 3 bases and J gave up 7 bases; unmatched junction bases: 5. Germline V gene data show CDR1 as SGDLS and CDR2 as YYNGEE. The CDR3 loop spans 14 amino acids. The CDR3 loop reads CASSARTGDNIQYF. In DNA form, the CDR3 reads TGTGCCAGCAGCGCGAGGACAGGGGATAACATTCAGTACTTC.

The chain carries TRBV10-3 and TRBJ1-1, with D perhaps matching TRBD1 (5 bases). The length of the CDR3 is 13 residues. V was clipped by 4 bases and J by 8 bases, with 14 bases between them. CDR1 ENHRY and CDR2 SYGVKD come from the germline V gene. CDR3 coding DNA: TGTGCCATCAGTGGGGGGGTTCGGGAAGAAGCTTTCTTT. This encodes CAISGGVREEAFF.

The V call is TRBV5-4, the J call TRBJ1-4; 8 nucleotides match TRBD1. The V gene's germline CDR1 is SGHNT and CDR2 YYREEE (reference sequence). V was pared by 2 bases and J by 3 bases, with 3 bases of the junction left unmatched. The CDR3 is made up of 15 amino acids. In DNA, the CDR3 is TGTGCCAGCAGCTTAGGACAGGGATCTAATGAAAAACTGTTTTTT. Amino acids: CASSLGQGSNEKLFF. Full variable domain (rest looked up from reference TRBV5-4 and TRBJ1-4): ETGVTQSPTHLIKTRGQQVTLRCSSQSGHNTVSWYQQALGQGPQFIFQYYREEENGRGNFPPRFSGLQFPNYSSELNVNALELDDSALYLCASSLGQGSNEKLFFGSGTQLSVL.